Listed below are T cell receptor beta chains from one sample, sequenced in a study of shared clonotypes between healthy human individuals. Here immunoSEQ multiplex PCR was the method, and the copy in TCRdb shows in-frame clones only, minus some. The repertoire holds fewer than 1 million clones, about 97% seen once, with about 0.25% in the top ten. The source material was naive CD8+ T cells sorted from blood. These receptors all stem from a young man in good health. CDR3s include the opening cysteine and the closing phenylalanine or tryptophan. A D gene is named only where the DNA matches it firmly. Rows may omit the clone size; those that give it use once, few, many or a size class.

j_call | clone_size | d_call | v_call | cdr3_aa | cdr3_nt
TRBJ2-7 | NA | NA | TRBV5-1 | CASKEQGPHEQYF | TGCGCCAGCAAGGAACAGGGCCCCCACGAGCAGTACTTC
TRBJ2-7 | NA | NA | TRBV9 | CASSVVPGALTEQYF | TGTGCCAGCAGCGTAGTCCCAGGGGCGCTAACTGAGCAGTACTTC
TRBJ2-7 | NA | NA | TRBV2 | CASIKVSYEQYF | TGTGCCAGCATCAAGGTATCCTACGAGCAGTACTTC
TRBJ1-1 | NA | NA | TRBV14 | CASSQTEMNTEAFF | TGTGCCAGCAGCCAAACAGAAATGAACACTGAAGCTTTCTTT
TRBJ1-5 | NA | NA | TRBV5-1 | CASSLAGADQPQHF | TGCGCCAGCAGCTTGGCCGGGGCTGATCAGCCCCAGCATTTT
TRBJ2-1 | NA | TRBD2 | TRBV29-1 | CSVEARGLDDEQFF | TGCAGCGTTGAAGCGCGGGGGTTAGACGATGAGCAGTTCTTC
TRBJ2-7 | NA | TRBD2 | TRBV6-5 | CASSYAGLAGEEQYF | TGTGCCAGCAGTTACGCGGGACTAGCGGGAGAAGAGCAGTACTTC
TRBJ2-2 | NA | TRBD2 | TRBV19 | CASTLLAGGAGELFF | TGTGCCAGTACCTTACTAGCGGGAGGAGCCGGGGAGCTGTTTTTT
TRBJ2-3 | NA | NA | TRBV29-1 | CSVGGQGHTDTQYF | TGCAGCGTTGGCGGGCAGGGGCACACAGATACGCAGTATTTT
TRBJ1-6 | once | NA | TRBV7-8 | CASRQYSRSTNSPLHF | TGTGCCAGCAGGCAATACTCCAGGAGTACCAATTCACCCCTCCACTTT